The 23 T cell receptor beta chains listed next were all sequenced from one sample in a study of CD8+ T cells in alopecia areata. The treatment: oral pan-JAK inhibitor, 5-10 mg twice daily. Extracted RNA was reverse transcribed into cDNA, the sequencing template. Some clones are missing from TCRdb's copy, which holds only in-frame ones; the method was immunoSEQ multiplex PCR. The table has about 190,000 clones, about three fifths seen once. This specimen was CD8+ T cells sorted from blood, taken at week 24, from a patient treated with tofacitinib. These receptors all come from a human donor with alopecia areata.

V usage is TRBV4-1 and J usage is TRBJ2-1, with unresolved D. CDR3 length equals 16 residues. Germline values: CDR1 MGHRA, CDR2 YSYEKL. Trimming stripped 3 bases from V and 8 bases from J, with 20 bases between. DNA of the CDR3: TGCGCCAGCAGCCATGAAAATACGATCACTCCGGATGAGCAGTTCTTC. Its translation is CASSHENTITPDEQFF.

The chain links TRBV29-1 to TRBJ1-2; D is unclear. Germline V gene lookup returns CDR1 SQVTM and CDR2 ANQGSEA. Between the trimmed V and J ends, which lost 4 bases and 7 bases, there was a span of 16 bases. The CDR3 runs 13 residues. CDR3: CSVGRATLGGYTF. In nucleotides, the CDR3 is TGCAGCGTTGGACGGGCCACTCTGGGTGGCTACACCTTC.

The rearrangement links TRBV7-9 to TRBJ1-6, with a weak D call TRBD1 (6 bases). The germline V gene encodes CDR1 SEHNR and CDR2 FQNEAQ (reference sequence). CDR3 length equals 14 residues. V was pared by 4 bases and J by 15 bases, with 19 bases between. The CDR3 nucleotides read TGTGCCAGCAGCTCAAAGACAGGTCCCTTTTTCCTCCACTTT. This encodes CASSSKTGPFFLHF.

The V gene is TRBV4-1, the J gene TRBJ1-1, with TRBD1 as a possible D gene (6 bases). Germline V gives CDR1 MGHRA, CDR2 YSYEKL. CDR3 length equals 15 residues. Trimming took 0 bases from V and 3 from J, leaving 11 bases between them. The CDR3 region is CASSQEGGLDTEAFF. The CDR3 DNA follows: TGCGCCAGCAGCCAAGAAGGGGGATTGGACACTGAAGCTTTCTTT.

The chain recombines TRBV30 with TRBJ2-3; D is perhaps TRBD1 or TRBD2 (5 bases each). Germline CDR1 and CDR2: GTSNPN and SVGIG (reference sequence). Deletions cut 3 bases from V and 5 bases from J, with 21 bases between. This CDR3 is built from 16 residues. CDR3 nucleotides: TGTGCCTGGAGCCATGAGGGGCGAGCGGTGGGAGATACGCAGTATTTT. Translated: CAWSHEGRAVGDTQYF.

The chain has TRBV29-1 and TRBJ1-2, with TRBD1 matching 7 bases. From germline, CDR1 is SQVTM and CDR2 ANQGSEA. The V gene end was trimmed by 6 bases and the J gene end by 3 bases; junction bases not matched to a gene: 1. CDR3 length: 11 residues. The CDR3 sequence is CSVGTDYGYTF. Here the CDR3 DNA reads TGCAGCGTCGGGACAGACTATGGCTACACCTTC.

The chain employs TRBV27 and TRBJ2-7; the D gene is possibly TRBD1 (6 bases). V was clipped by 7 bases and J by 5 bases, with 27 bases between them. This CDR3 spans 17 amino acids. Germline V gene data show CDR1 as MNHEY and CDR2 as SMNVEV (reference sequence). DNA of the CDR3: TGTGCCAGCACCAGGGTGGGCACCCGGGACAAAGTCCACGAGCAGTACTTC. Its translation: CASTRVGTRDKVHEQYF.

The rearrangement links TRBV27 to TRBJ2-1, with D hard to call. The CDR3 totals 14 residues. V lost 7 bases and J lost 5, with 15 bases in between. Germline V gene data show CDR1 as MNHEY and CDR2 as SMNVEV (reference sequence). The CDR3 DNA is TGTGCCAGCATGGGATCAGTCCACAACAATGAGCAGTTCTTC. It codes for CASMGSVHNNEQFF.

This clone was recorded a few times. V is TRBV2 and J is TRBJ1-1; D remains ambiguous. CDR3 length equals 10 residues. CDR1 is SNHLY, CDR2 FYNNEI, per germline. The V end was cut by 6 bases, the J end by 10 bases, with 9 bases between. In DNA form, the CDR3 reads TGTGCCAGCAGCGGGAGCCGAGCTTTCTTT. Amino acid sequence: CASSGSRAFF.

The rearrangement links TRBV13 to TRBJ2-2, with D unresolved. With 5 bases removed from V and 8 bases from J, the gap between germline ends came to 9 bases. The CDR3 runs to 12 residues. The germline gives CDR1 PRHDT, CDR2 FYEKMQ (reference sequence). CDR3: CASSTSRGELFF. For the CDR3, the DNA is TGTGCCAGCAGCACCTCAAGGGGGGAGCTGTTTTTT.

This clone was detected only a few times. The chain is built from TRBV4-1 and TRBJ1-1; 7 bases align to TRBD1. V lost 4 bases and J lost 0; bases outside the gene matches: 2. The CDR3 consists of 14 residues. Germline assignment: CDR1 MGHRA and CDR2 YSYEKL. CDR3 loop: CASSRDSLNTEAFF. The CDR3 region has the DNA TGCGCCAGCAGCCGGGACAGTCTGAACACTGAAGCTTTCTTT.

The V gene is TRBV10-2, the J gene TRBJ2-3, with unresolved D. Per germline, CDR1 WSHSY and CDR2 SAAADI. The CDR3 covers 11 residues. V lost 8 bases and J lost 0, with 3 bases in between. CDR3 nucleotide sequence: TGCGCCAGCCTCAGCACAGATACGCAGTATTTT. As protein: CASLSTDTQYF.

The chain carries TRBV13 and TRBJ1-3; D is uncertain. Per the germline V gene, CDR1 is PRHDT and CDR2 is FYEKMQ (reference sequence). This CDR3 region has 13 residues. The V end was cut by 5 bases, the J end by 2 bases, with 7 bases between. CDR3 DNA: TGTGCCAGCAGCCTTGGACCTGGAAACACCATATATTTT. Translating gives CASSLGPGNTIYF.

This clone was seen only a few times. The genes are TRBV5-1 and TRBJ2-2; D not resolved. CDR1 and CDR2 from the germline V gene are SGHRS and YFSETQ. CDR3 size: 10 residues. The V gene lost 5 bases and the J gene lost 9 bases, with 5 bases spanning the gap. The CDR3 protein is CASRGRELFF. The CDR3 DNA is TGCGCCAGCAGAGGCCGGGAGCTGTTTTTT. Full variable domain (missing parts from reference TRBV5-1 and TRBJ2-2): KAGVTQTPRYLIKTRGQQVTLSCSPISGHRSVSWYQQTPGQGLQFLFEYFSETQRNKGNFPGRFSGRQFSNSRSEMNVSTLELGDSALYLCASRGRELFFGEGSRLTVL.

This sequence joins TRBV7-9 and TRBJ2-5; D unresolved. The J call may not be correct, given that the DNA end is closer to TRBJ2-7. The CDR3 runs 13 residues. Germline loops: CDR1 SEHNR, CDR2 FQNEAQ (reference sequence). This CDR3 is CASSQTGDYEQYF. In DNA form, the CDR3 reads TGTGCCAGCAGCCAGACGGGCGACTACGAGCAGTACTTC.

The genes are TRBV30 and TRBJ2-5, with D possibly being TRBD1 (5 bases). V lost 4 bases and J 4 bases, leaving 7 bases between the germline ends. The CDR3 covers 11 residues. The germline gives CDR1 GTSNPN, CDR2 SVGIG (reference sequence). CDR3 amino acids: CAWIRGETQYF. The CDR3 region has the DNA TGTGCCTGGATAAGGGGAGAGACCCAGTACTTC. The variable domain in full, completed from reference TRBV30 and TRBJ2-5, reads SQTIHQWPATLVQPVGSPLSLECTVEGTSNPNLYWYRQAAGRGLQLLFYSVGIGQISSEVPQNLSASRPQDRQFILSSKKLLLSDSGFYLCAWIRGETQYFGPGTRLLVL.

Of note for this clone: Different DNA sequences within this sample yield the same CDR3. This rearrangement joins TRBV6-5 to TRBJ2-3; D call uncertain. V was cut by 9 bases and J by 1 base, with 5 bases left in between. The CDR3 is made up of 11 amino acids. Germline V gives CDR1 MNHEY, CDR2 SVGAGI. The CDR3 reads CASWGTDTQYF. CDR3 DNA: TGTGCCAGTTGGGGCACAGATACGCAGTATTTT.

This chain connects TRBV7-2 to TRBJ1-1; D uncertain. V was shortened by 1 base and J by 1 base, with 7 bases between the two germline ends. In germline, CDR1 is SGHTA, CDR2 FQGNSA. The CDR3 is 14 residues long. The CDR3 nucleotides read TGTGCCAGCAGCTTAGTTGACGGGAACACTGAAGCTTTCTTT. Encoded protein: CASSLVDGNTEAFF. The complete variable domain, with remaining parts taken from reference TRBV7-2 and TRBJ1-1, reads GAGVSQSPSNKVTEKGKDVELRCDPISGHTALYWYRQSLGQGLEFLIYFQGNSAPDKSGLPSDRFSAERTGGSVSTLTIQRTQQEDSAVYLCASSLVDGNTEAFFGQGTRLTVV.

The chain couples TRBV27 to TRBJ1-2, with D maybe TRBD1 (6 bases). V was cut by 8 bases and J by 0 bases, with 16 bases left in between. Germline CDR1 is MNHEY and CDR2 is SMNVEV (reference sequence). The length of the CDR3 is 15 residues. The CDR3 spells CASLGYRDSNYGYTF. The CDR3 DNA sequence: TGTGCCAGCTTGGGGTACAGGGATTCTAACTATGGCTACACCTTC.

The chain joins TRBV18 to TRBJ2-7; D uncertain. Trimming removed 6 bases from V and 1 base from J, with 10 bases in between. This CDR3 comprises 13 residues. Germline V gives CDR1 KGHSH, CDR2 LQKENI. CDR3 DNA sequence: TGTGCCAGCTCCCCGGAGAGTTCCTACGAGCAGTACTTC. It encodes CASSPESSYEQYF.

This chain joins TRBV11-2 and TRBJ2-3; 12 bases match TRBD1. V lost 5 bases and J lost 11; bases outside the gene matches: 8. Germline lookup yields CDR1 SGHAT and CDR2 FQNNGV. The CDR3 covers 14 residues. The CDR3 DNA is TGTGCCAGCAGCCTGGGACAGGGGGCGGTAATGCAGTATTTT. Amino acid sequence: CASSLGQGAVMQYF.

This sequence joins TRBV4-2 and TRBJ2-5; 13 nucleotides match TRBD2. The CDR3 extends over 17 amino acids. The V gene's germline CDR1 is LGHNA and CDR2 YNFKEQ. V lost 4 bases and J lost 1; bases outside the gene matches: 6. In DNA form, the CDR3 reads TGTGCCAGCAGCCCTGGACTAGCGGGGGCTATCCAAGAGACCCAGTACTTC. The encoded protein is CASSPGLAGAIQETQYF.

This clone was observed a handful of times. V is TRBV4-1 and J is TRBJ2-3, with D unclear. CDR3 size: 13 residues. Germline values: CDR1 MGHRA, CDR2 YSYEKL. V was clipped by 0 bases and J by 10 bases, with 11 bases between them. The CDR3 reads CASSQDNGRSQYF. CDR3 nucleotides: TGCGCCAGCAGCCAAGATAATGGCAGGTCGCAGTATTTT.